This TCR beta chain was retrieved from a study of primary melanoma T cells and metastatic recurrence (dated by TCRdb to the early 2020s). Study-wide context: The cohort was made up of about 200 primary melanomas of stage T2 to T4, with thickness greater than 1 mm. The study examined whether T-cell fraction and T-cell repertoire clonality in primary melanoma tumors predicted patient outcome. The T-cell fraction measured by TCR beta sequencing was compared against progression-free survival as the clinical outcome. The sequencing-derived T-cell fraction was compared with histopathological grading of tumor-infiltrating lymphocytes. The paper as a whole reports these results and caveats: A T-cell fraction above 20% appeared protective regardless of ulceration status, mitotic rate or nodal disease. Adding T-cell fraction to tumor thickness reportedly improved progression-free survival prediction more than adding any other histopathological variable. The authors framed an effective T-cell-mediated antitumor response in primary melanoma only as a suggestion, not a demonstrated mechanism. Progression-free survival was reportedly predicted by the tumor T-cell fraction independently of age, mitotic rate, ulceration and thickness.

The protocol used for the library was the immunoSEQ multiplex PCR assay. Primary melanoma tumor tissue was subjected to high-throughput sequencing of the T-cell receptor beta chain. The source study handled its data this way. TCRB CDR3 sharing between samples and the distribution of insertions and deletions were included in the repertoire analyses. A gradient-boosted model ranked the predictive value of the T-cell fraction against histopathological variables. This immuneACCESS table, as held by TCRdb, lists in-frame sequences with V and J called but not all clones. Of the missing ones, under half trace to an unresolved V gene in checked studies; the others have no known cause. That table supplies the V and J calls and clone size; D and trimming were determined from the DNA. A total of over a hundred clones appear in this sample, 64% of them only once. The leading ten clones occupy approximately 40% of the sample.

In regard to this clone: Its target antigen remains unknown. The record has no base qualities; no much larger clone is one base away.

Patients had primary melanoma that had been surgically resected and was considered potentially curable but at risk of metastatic recurrence. The germline V gene encodes CDR1 KGHSY and CDR2 FQNENV. Cut back by 0 bases and 0 bases, the V and J ends lie 5 bases apart. The CDR3, cysteine through phenylalanine, is 14 amino acids long. The entry retains the CDR3 DNA only, 42 bases that are in frame from base 1. This clonotype originated in a human donor with melanoma. The chain links TRBV16 with TRBJ1-1, with no reliable assignment of the D segment. Sequencing input: melanoma tumor tissue. The CDR3 region has the sequence CASSQSPVNTEAFF. The sequence in DNA is TGTGCCAGCAGCCAATCACCGGTGAACACTGAAGCTTTCTTT.